Below are 12 T cell receptor beta chains sequenced from a single sample in a study of cytotoxic CD8 clonotypes in ibrutinib-treated CLL. Repertoires were generated with immunoSEQ multiplex PCR, while TCRdb's copy carries only in-frame clones and drops some. The repertoire holds about 310,000 clones, with about 80% as singletons. The sample consisted of PBMCs, taken before ibrutinib treatment. These receptors were collected from a human donor with chronic lymphocytic leukemia.

The chain uses TRBV28 and TRBJ2-3; D is ambiguous. V lost 5 bases and J 5 bases, leaving 17 bases between the germline ends. This CDR3 contains 15 residues. The germline CDR1 and CDR2 sequences are MDHEN and SYDVKM. The CDR3: CASSDDVGRVDTQYF. The CDR3 DNA follows: TGTGCCAGCAGTGATGACGTCGGAAGAGTAGATACGCAGTATTTT. Using reference TRBV28 and TRBJ2-3 for the parts outside the CDR3, the full variable domain is DVKVTQSSRYLVKRTGEKVFLECVQDMDHENMFWYRQDPGLGLRLIYFSYDVKMKEKGDIPEGYSVSREKKERFSLILESASTNQTSMYLCASSDDVGRVDTQYFGPGTRLTVL.

The chain couples TRBV15 to TRBJ2-7; TRBD1 matches at 8 bases. With 3 bases clipped from V and 3 bases from J, the junction kept 4 bases outside the gene matches. The CDR3 is 14 residues long. The germline gives CDR1 LNHNV, CDR2 YYDKDF (reference sequence). The CDR3 here is CATSRHRGNYEQYF. The CDR3 nucleotides read TGTGCCACCAGCAGGCACAGGGGGAACTACGAGCAGTACTTC.

The rearrangement uses TRBV7-2 and TRBJ2-3; D unclear. In germline, CDR1 is SGHTA, CDR2 FQGNSA. This CDR3 is 13 amino acids long. V lost 7 bases, J lost 2 bases, and 10 bases lay in between. In DNA form, the CDR3 reads TGTGCCAGCACTACGACCGTCACAGATACGCAGTATTTT. It translates to CASTTTVTDTQYF.

In its sample, this clone was seen once. The genes are TRBV29-1 and TRBJ1-2; the match to TRBD1 covers 12 bases. This CDR3 region has 16 residues. The V gene's germline CDR1 is SQVTM and CDR2 ANQGSEA. After removal of 0 bases from V and 7 bases from J, the junction contained 9 bases not matched to a gene. The CDR3 DNA is TGCAGCGTTGAAGATCCACTGGGACAGGGGGCGAGTGGCTACACCTTC. Its translation is CSVEDPLGQGASGYTF.

The chain combines TRBV30 with TRBJ2-3, with D maybe TRBD2 (5 bases). V lost 4 bases and J 4 bases, leaving 6 bases between the germline ends. Per germline, CDR1 GTSNPN and CDR2 SVGIG (reference sequence). The CDR3 totals 11 residues. The CDR3, as DNA: TGTGCCTGGATGGAGGCAGATACGCAGTATTTT. Translated: CAWMEADTQYF. Complete variable domain (other parts from reference TRBV30 and TRBJ2-3): SQTIHQWPATLVQPVGSPLSLECTVEGTSNPNLYWYRQAAGRGLQLLFYSVGIGQISSEVPQNLSASRPQDRQFILSSKKLLLSDSGFYLCAWMEADTQYFGPGTRLTVL.

The chain joins TRBV10-1 to TRBJ2-7, with TRBD1 identical over 9 bases. The CDR3 totals 15 residues. J lost 4 bases, V lost 10 bases, and 14 bases had no gene match. CDR1 WNHNN and CDR2 SYGVQD come from the germline V gene (reference sequence). The CDR3 bases are TGCGCCACACCCCCGGGACAGGGCTATAGATACGAGCAGTACTTC. Its protein is CATPPGQGYRYEQYF.

The chain carries TRBV9 and TRBJ1-1; no reliable D call. The germline gives CDR1 SGDLS, CDR2 YYNGEE. V was trimmed by 1 base and J by 3 bases, leaving 7 bases between them. CDR3 length: 13 residues. The CDR3 loop is CASSVNWDTEAFF. CDR3 coding DNA: TGTGCCAGCAGCGTAAATTGGGACACTGAAGCTTTCTTT.

This chain connects TRBV11-2 to TRBJ1-1; a weak D match, TRBD1 (6 bases). V gave up 5 bases and J gave up 1 base, with 11 bases separating them. CDR1 and CDR2 from the germline V gene are SGHAT and FQNNGV. CDR3 length: 14 amino acids. The CDR3 protein is CASSTPGQNTEAFF. As DNA, the CDR3 is TGTGCCAGCAGCACACCGGGACAGAACACTGAAGCTTTCTTT.

This chain connects TRBV9 to TRBJ2-7; TRBD1 might be the D (6 bases). Germline values: CDR1 SGDLS, CDR2 YYNGEE. The CDR3 extends over 15 amino acids. V was clipped by 0 bases and J by 2 bases, with 12 bases between them. CDR3 nucleotide sequence: TGTGCCAGCAGCGTAGGGACAGTGGGAACCTACGAGCAGTACTTC. Translation gives CASSVGTVGTYEQYF. Based on the CDR3 plus reference TRBV9 and TRBJ2-7, the full variable domain is DSGVTQTPKHLITATGQRVTLRCSPRSGDLSVYWYQQSLDQGLQFLIQYYNGEERAKGNILERFSAQQFPDLHSELNLSSLELGDSALYFCASSVGTVGTYEQYFGPGTRLTVT.

This sequence joins TRBV30 and TRBJ2-2; TRBD2 matches 7 bases. V was pared by 2 bases and J by 2 bases, with 11 bases of the junction left unmatched. This CDR3 spans 17 amino acids. In germline, CDR1 is GTSNPN, CDR2 SVGIG (reference sequence). In nucleotides, the CDR3 is TGTGCCTGGAGTCCCGGGGGGTGGCGACTAAACACCGGGGAGCTGTTTTTT. It yields the protein CAWSPGGWRLNTGELFF.

V is TRBV19 and J is TRBJ1-5; D possibly corresponds to TRBD1 (6 bases). CDR1 is LNHDA, CDR2 SQIVND, per germline (reference sequence). V lost 5 bases to trimming and J lost 3 bases, with 8 bases between them. The CDR3 has 13 residues. The CDR3 bases are TGTGCCAGTAGTCGACAGGACAATCAGCCCCAGCATTTT. The encoded protein is CASSRQDNQPQHF.

This chain links TRBV29-1 with TRBJ2-1; 15 nucleotides agree with TRBD2. The germline gives CDR1 SQVTM, CDR2 ANQGSEA. The V and J ends lost 1 base and 0 bases, in that order; junction bases with no gene match: 7. The CDR3 loop spans 19 amino acids. The DNA for the CDR3 is TGCAGCGTTGAAGGGGGACTAGCGGGAGGTCAGTCCTCCTACAATGAGCAGTTCTTC. This gives the protein CSVEGGLAGGQSSYNEQFF.